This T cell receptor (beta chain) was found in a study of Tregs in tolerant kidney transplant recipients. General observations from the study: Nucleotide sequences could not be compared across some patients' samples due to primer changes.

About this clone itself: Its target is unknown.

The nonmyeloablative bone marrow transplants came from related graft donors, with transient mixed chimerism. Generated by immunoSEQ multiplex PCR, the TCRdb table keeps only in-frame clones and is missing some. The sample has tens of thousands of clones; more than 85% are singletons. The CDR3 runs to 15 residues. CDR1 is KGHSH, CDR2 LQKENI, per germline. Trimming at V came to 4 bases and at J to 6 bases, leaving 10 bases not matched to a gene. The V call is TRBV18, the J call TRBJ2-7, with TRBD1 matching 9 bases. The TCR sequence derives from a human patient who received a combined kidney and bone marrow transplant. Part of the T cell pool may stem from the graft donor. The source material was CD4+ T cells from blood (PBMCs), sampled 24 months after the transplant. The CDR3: CASSLSRDRVSEQYF. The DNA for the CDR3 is TGTGCCAGCTCACTCTCCCGGGACAGGGTTAGCGAGCAGTACTTC.